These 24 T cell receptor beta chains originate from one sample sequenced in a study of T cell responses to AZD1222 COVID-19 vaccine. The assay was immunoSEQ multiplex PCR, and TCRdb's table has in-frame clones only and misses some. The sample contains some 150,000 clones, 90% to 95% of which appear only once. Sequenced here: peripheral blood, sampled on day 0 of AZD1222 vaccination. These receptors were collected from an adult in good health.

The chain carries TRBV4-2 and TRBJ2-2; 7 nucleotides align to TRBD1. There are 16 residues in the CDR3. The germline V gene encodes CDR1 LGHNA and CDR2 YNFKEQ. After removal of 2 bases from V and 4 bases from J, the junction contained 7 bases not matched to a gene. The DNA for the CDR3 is TGTGCCAGCAGCCAAAATACAGGGGTGGTCACCGGGGAGCTGTTTTTT. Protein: CASSQNTGVVTGELFF.

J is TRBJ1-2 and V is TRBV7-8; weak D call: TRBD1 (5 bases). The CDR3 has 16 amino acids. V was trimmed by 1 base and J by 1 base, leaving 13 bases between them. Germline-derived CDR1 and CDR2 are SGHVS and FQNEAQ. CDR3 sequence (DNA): TGTGCCAGCAGCTTAGATGCTAGGGGTCGTAACTATGGCTACACCTTC. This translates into CASSLDARGRNYGYTF.

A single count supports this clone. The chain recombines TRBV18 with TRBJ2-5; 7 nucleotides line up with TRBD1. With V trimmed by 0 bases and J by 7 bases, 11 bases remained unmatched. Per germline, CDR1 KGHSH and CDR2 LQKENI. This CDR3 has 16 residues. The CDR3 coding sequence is TGTGCCAGCTCACCACCGGGACAGTGGGCCCAGGGGACCCAGTACTTC. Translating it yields CASSPPGQWAQGTQYF.

CDR3 nucleotide sequence: TGTGCCAGCAGCCACTGGGGGGAGAACACTGAAGCTTTCTTT. Residues: CASSHWGENTEAFF. The V call is TRBV7-9, the J call TRBJ1-1, with a possible D match to TRBD1 (5 bases). This CDR3 spans 14 amino acids. Germline assignment: CDR1 SEHNR and CDR2 FQNEAQ (reference sequence). V shed 5 bases and J shed 1 base, with 11 bases lying between them.

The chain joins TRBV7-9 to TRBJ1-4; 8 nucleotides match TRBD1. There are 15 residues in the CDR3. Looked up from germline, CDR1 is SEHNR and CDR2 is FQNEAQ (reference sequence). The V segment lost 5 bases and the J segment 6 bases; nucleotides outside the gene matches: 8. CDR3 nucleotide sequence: TGTGCCAGCAGCAAATACCAGGGGGCGTATGAAAAACTGTTTTTT. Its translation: CASSKYQGAYEKLFF. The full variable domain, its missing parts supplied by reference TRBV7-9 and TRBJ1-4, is DTGVSQNPRHKITKRGQNVTFRCDPISEHNRLYWYRQTLGQGPEFLTYFQNEAQLEKSRLLSDRFSAERPKGSFSTLEIQRTEQGDSAMYLCASSKYQGAYEKLFFGSGTQLSVL.

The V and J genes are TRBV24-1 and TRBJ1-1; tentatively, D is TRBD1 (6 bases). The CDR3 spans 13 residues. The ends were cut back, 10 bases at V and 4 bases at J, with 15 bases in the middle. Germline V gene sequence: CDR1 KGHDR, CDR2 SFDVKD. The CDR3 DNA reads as TGTGCCACTACAGGGAATGGAGGCACTGAAGCTTTCTTT. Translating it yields CATTGNGGTEAFF.

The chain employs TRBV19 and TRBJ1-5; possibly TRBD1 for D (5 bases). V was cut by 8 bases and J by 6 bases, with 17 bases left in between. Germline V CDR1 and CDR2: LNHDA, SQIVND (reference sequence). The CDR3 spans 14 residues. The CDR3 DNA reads TGTGCCAGTGGAAAGACAGAGGCTGGTCAGCCCCAGCATTTT. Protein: CASGKTEAGQPQHF.

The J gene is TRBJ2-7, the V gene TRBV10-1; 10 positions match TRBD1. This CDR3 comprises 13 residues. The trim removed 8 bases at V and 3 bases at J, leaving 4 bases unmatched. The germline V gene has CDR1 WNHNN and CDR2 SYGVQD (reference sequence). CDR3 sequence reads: CASSWTGGYEQYF. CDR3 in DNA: TGCGCCAGCTCTTGGACAGGGGGCTACGAGCAGTACTTC.

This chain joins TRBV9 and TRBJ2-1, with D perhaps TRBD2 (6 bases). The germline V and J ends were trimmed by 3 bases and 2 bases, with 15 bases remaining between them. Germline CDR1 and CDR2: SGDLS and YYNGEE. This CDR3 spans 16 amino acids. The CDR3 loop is CASSDAGSDAYNEQFF. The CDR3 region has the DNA TGTGCCAGCAGCGATGCGGGATCCGATGCCTACAATGAGCAGTTCTTC.

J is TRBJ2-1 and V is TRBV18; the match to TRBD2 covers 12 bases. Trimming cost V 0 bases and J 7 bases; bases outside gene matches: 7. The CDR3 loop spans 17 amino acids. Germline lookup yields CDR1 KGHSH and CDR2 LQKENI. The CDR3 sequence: CASSPPSSGGGRNEQFF. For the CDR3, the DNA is TGTGCCAGCTCACCACCGTCTAGCGGGGGGGGACGGAATGAGCAGTTCTTC. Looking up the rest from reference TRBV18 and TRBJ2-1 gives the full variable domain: NAGVMQNPRHLVRRRGQEARLRCSPMKGHSHVYWYRQLPEEGLKFMVYLQKENIIDESGMPKERFSAEFPKEGPSILRIQQVVRGDSAAYFCASSPPSSGGGRNEQFFGPGTRLTVL.

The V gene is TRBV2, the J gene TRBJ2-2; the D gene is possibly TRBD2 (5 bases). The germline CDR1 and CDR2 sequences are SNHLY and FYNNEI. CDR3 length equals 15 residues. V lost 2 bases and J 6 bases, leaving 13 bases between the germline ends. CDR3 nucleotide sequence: TGTGCCAGCAGTGAATCCCGGCGGGCCTCCGGGGAGCTGTTTTTT. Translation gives CASSESRRASGELFF.

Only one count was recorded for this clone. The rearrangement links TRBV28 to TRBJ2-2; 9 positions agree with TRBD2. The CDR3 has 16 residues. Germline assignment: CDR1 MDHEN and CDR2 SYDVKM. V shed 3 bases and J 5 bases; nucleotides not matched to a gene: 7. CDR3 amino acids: CASSFYLAGITGELFF. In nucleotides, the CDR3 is TGTGCCAGCAGTTTCTATCTAGCGGGGATAACCGGGGAGCTGTTTTTT.

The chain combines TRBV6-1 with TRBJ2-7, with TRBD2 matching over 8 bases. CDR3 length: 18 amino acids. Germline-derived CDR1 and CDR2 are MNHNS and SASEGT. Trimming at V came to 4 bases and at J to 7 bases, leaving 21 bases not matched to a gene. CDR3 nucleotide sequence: TGTGCCAGCAGTGGGGCCCCCACTGGCGGGGGGCCACAGAGGGAGCAGTACTTC. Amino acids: CASSGAPTGGGPQREQYF.

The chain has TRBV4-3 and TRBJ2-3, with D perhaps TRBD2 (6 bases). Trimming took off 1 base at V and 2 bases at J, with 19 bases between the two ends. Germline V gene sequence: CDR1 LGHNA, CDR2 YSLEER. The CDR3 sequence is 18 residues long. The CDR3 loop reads CASSQGLDNGGTTDTQYF. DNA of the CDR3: TGCGCCAGCAGCCAAGGATTGGATAACGGGGGAACCACAGATACGCAGTATTTT.

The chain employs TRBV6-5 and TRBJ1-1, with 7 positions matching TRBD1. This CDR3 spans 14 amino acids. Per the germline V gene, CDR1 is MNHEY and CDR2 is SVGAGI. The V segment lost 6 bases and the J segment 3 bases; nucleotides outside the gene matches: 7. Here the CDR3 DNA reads TGTGCCAGCAGAGGGACAGAGGGGGACACTGAAGCTTTCTTT. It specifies CASRGTEGDTEAFF.

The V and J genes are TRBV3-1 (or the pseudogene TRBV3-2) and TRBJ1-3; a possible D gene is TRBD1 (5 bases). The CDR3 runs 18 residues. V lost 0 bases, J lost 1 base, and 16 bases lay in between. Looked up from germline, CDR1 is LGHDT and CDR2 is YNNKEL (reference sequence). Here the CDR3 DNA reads TGTGCCAGCAGCCAAGATCTGGGGGTCCGGGGATCTGGAAACACCATATATTTT. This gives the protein CASSQDLGVRGSGNTIYF.

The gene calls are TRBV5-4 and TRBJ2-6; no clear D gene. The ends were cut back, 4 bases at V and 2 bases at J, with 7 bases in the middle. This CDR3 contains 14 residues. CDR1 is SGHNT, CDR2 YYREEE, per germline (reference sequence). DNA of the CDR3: TGTGCCAGCAGCACGGCCACTGGGGCCAACGTCCTGACTTTC. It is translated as CASSTATGANVLTF.

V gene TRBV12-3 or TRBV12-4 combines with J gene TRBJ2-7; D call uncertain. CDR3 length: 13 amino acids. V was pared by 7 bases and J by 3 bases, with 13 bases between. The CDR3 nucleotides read TGTGCCAGCACCTCAACAGTGGTCTACGAGCAGTACTTC. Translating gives CASTSTVVYEQYF.

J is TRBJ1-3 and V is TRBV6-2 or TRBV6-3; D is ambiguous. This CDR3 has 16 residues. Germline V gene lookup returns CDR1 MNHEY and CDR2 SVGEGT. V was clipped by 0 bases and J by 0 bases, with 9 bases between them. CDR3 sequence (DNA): TGTGCCAGCAGTTACTCAGAGGAAGGCTCTGGAAACACCATATATTTT. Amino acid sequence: CASSYSEEGSGNTIYF.

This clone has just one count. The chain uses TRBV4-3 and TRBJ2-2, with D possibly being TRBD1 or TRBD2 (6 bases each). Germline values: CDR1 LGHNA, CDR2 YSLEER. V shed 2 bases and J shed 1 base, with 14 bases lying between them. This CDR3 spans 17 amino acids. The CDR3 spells CASSQRMGGGNTGELFF. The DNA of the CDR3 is TGCGCCAGCAGCCAACGTATGGGGGGCGGGAACACCGGGGAGCTGTTTTTT.

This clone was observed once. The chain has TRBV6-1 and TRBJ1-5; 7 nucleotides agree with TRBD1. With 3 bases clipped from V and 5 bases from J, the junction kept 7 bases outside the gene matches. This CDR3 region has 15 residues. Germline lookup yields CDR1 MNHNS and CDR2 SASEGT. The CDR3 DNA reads TGTGCCAGCAGTGAGTCCCGGGACAGATATCAGCCCCAGCATTTT. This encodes CASSESRDRYQPQHF.

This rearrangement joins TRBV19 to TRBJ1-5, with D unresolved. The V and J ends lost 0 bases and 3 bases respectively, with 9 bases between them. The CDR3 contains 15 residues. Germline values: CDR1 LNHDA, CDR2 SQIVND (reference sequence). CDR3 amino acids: CASSIDQATNQPQHF. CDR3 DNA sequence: TGTGCCAGTAGTATAGATCAAGCGACCAATCAGCCCCAGCATTTT.

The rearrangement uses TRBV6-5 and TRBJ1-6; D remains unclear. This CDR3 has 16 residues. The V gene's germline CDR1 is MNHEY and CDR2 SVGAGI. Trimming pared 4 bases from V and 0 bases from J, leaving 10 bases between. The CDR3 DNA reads TGTGCCAGCAGTTTGGTAGGGAGCTCCTATAATTCACCCCTCCACTTT. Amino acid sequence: CASSLVGSSYNSPLHF.

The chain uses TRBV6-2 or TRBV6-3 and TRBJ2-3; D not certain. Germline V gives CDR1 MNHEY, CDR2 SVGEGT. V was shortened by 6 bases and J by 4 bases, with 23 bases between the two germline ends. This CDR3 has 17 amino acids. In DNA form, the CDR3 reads TGTGCCAGCAGCCCTAAGGTGGGCAGGCCTAACTCAGATACGCAGTATTTT. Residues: CASSPKVGRPNSDTQYF.